The clone carrying this T cell receptor beta chain appeared many times. Its specificity is unknown. A quantitative 5'-RACE method, one with molecular barcodes, was used to make TCR beta libraries. TCRdb reprocessed the 5' RACE reads via MiXCR and lists one record per CDR3 protein. In the table there are under 300,000 distinct CDR3 sequences, roughly 10% of which are singletons. The sample is drawn from a study of CD8 T cells in ankylosing spondylitis. General study findings and limits: Ankylosing spondylitis blood appeared to carry a characteristic TCR beta motif of fewer than 10 highly homologous variants. CD8+ by phenotype, disease-linked clones were relatively rare in peripheral blood.

Sequenced material: blood, either unsorted or a sorted T cell fraction (not recorded which). The sequence derives from a male donor with ankylosing spondylitis or in good health (not recorded which).

CDR3 nucleotides: TGCAGCGCCAAGGCGGCTAGCGGGAGGGCCAATGAGCAGTTCTTC. It is translated as CSAKAASGRANEQFF. The rearrangement links TRBV29-1 to TRBJ2-1, with TRBD2 identical over 12 bases. CDR3 length: 15 amino acids. Germline CDR1 SQVTM, CDR2 ANQGSEA. J lost 6 bases, V lost 7 bases, and 10 bases had no gene match.